The rows below give T cell receptor beta chains drawn from one sample of a study of blood T cell repertoires in COVID-19. Clones were read by immunoSEQ multiplex PCR, and TCRdb kept only the in-frame ones, dropping some. The data show about 170,000 clones, with roughly four fifths seen just once and about 20% held by the top ten. The sequenced sample consisted of peripheral blood. These receptor sequences come from a woman aged 80 or older with acute or convalescent COVID-19. Both conserved end residues are part of each CDR3. The D gene is left open where the match is weak. Clone size is stated in some rows and not others, as once, few, many or a class when expanded.

v_call	clone_size	j_call	d_call	cdr3_aa	cdr3_nt
TRBV3-1/TRBV3-2	.	TRBJ2-7	TRBD1	CASSQRTGTGLGEQYF	TGTGCCAGCAGCCAACGAACCGGGACAGGGTTAGGAGAGCAGTACTTC
TRBV5-4	.	TRBJ2-3	.	CASSLQDTQYF	TGTGCCAGCAGCTTGCAAGATACGCAGTATTTT
TRBV7-2	few	TRBJ1-5	TRBD1	CASSPGTGDQPQHF	TGTGCCAGCAGCCCTGGGACAGGGGATCAGCCCCAGCATTTT
TRBV19	.	TRBJ1-2	.	CASKPGALGGYTF	TGTGCCAGTAAGCCAGGGGCCCTCGGTGGCTACACCTTC
TRBV18	.	TRBJ1-2	.	CASSIQEYYGYTF	TGTGCCAGCTCAATACAGGAATACTATGGCTACACCTTC
TRBV18	.	TRBJ1-1	TRBD1	CASSPGQGPLTEAFF	TGTGCCAGCTCACCCGGACAGGGGCCGCTCACTGAAGCTTTCTTT
TRBV4-3	.	TRBJ2-1	.	CASSLQVTSYNEQFF	TGCGCCAGCAGCCTACAGGTGACCTCTTACAATGAGCAGTTCTTC
TRBV3-1/TRBV3-2	.	TRBJ2-7	TRBD2	CASSRRGAGAVEQYF	TGTGCCAGCAGCCGAAGGGGAGCGGGAGCTGTCGAGCAGTACTTC
TRBV9	.	TRBJ2-3	.	CASSPYEDTDTQYF	TGTGCCAGCAGCCCCTACGAGGATACAGATACGCAGTATTTT
TRBV3-1/TRBV3-2	.	TRBJ1-1	.	CASSHGGRTEAFF	TGTGCCAGCAGCCATGGGGGGAGAACTGAAGCTTTCTTT
TRBV11-2	.	TRBJ2-7	.	CASSLGDTTLRAPYF	TGTGCCAGCAGCTTAGGGGACACTACCCTACGAGCTCCGTACTTC
TRBV29-1	once	TRBJ2-3	.	CSGGFSTDTQYF	TGCAGCGGCGGTTTTTCCACAGATACGCAGTATTTT
TRBV21-1	once	TRBJ1-5	.	CASSLIRTVSGQPQHF	TGTGCCAGCAGCCTAATCAGGACAGTATCGGGACAGCCCCAGCATTTT
TRBV9	once	TRBJ2-5	TRBD2	CASSVGTSGRQETQYF	TGTGCCAGCAGCGTAGGGACTAGCGGGAGGCAAGAGACCCAGTACTTC
TRBV2	.	TRBJ1-5	.	CASKGEQGSNQPQHF	TGTGCCAGCAAAGGGGAACAGGGTAGCAATCAGCCCCAGCATTTT
TRBV18	.	TRBJ2-3	TRBD2	CASSPGTSGRSADTQYF	TGTGCCAGCTCGCCTGGGACTAGCGGGAGGAGTGCAGATACGCAGTATTTT
TRBV19	many	TRBJ1-5	.	CASSHTAGKRDQPQHF	TGTGCCAGTAGCCATACAGCGGGGAAACGGGATCAGCCCCAGCATTTT
TRBV7-2	.	TRBJ2-2	.	CASSLDDRPTGELFF	TGTGCCAGCAGCTTAGACGACAGGCCCACCGGGGAGCTGTTTTTT
TRBV5-4	.	TRBJ2-7	TRBD2	CASSRVGGSMSEQYF	TGTGCCAGCAGCCGTGTCGGCGGGAGCATGAGCGAGCAGTACTTC
TRBV4-1	.	TRBJ1-2	TRBD1	CASSQESIMGDRVRVYGYTF	TGCGCCAGCAGCCAAGAATCAATTATGGGGGACAGGGTCAGGGTCTATGGCTACACCTTC
TRBV19	.	TRBJ2-1	.	CASTQGPNEQFF	TGTGCCAGTACGCAGGGTCCCAATGAGCAGTTCTTC
TRBV5-1	.	TRBJ1-4	TRBD1	CASSSGTGGLPTGEKLFF	TGCGCCAGCAGTTCCGGGACAGGGGGCCTCCCCACTGGAGAAAAACTGTTTTTT
TRBV19	.	TRBJ1-4	.	CASSIRRYEKLFF	TGTGCCAGTAGTATCAGGCGATATGAAAAACTGTTTTTT
TRBV30	.	TRBJ1-3	.	CAWSRGGSGNTIYF	TGTGCCTGGAGTCGGGGGGGCAGCGGAAACACCATATATTTT
TRBV7-2	.	TRBJ1-2	.	CASSFRDSGGYTF	TGTGCCAGCAGCTTTAGGGATTCGGGAGGCTACACCTTC
TRBV6-2/TRBV6-3	.	TRBJ1-5	TRBD1	CASSRQGMGRNQPQHF	TGTGCCAGCAGTCGACAGGGAATGGGTCGCAATCAGCCCCAGCATTTT